These T cell receptor beta chains were read from a single sample in a study of shared clonotypes between healthy human individuals. Profiled with immunoSEQ multiplex PCR; TCRdb holds only in-frame clones, not every one. The sample has about 450,000 clones; roughly three quarters are singletons. Material: PBMCs. The receptors come from a woman aged 40-49 years in good health. Some clones in this sample may be carry-over from other donors' samples. CDR3s include the opening cysteine and the closing phenylalanine or tryptophan. The D gene is left open where the match is weak. Clone sizes are given selectively: once, few, many, or a class where the clone is expanded.

cdr3_length | d_call | clone_size | v_call | cdr3_aa
14 | . | . | TRBV9 | CASSVGTDNSPLHF
16 | . | once | TRBV7-3 | CASSLNQGLATGELFF
15 | TRBD2 | few | TRBV19 | CASSATSGSSYEQYF
13 | TRBD2 | . | TRBV19 | CASSIGGGGTQYF
14 | . | . | TRBV6-6 | CASSPGNMNTEAFF
15 | . | few | TRBV27 | CASSPWTDSTDTQYF
12 | . | . | TRBV14 | CASSPRNTEAFF
13 | . | . | TRBV7-3 | CASRLSGLNTQYF
14 | . | . | TRBV10-3 | CAINRDTGANVLTF
13 | . | . | TRBV5-8 | CASSLMAEETQYF
13 | . | . | TRBV6-1 | CASSLQVVEGYTF
15 | TRBD1 | . | TRBV5-1 | CASSADREGNTEAFF
14 | . | . | TRBV11-2 | CASSPPGVQETQYF
15 | TRBD1 | once | TRBV19 | CASSGGTGIADTQYF
14 | TRBD1 | . | TRBV9 | CASSRDRVSREQYF
15 | TRBD1 | . | TRBV28 | CASSSTGTGAYEQYF
14 | . | . | TRBV2 | CASSPLVSTDTQYF
15 | TRBD1 | . | TRBV11-3 | CASSAGQGGSYEQYF
12 | TRBD1 | . | TRBV14 | CASSRDRYEQYF
15 | . | few | TRBV4-1 | CASSREGHSGYEQYF
13 | . | many | TRBV30 | CAWTKGGDYGYTF
13 | . | . | TRBV5-1 | CASSFTLATTQYF
16 | TRBD1 | . | TRBV4-1 | CASSQPERQGAAEAFF
14 | . | . | TRBV5-4 | CASSLGLGGETQYF
17 | TRBD2 | . | TRBV2 | CASSDRWLAGTAGELFF
13 | . | . | TRBV5-5 | CASSLGGTYGYTF
14 | . | . | TRBV28 | CASSSTSGGQTQYF
15 | . | few | TRBV30 | CAWTLRSTSGNTIYF
14 | . | . | TRBV7-2 | CASSLAVGGAEAFF
18 | . | . | TRBV27 | CASSLRRIGGGTAYEQYF
14 | . | . | TRBV6-1 | CASTEGVEVDGYTF
17 | . | . | TRBV30 | CAWALRQGGIAKNIQYF
15 | . | few | TRBV7-7 | CASSPHGGAEKTQYF
17 | . | . | TRBV28 | CASSLRYGRRETDTQYF
15 | . | . | TRBV29-1 | CSAGVRVRGKYEQYF
12 | . | . | TRBV28 | CASSSADRRYTF
16 | . | . | TRBV5-5 | CASSWIPGQNTGELFF
16 | . | few | TRBV13 | CASSSGQGLTTGELFF
16 | . | . | TRBV9 | CASSVVGAGNTGELFF
13 | . | . | TRBV7-3 | CASSLMDSFEQFF
15 | TRBD2 | . | TRBV7-9 | CASSRTSGAYNEQFF
17 | TRBD2 | . | TRBV27 | CASSLRGLAGGGDEQFF
17 | TRBD1 | . | TRBV5-4 | CASSLAGTEISTDTQYF
15 | TRBD2 | . | TRBV28 | CASSLSGRNYNEQFF
13 | . | . | TRBV27 | CASSPARTYEQYF